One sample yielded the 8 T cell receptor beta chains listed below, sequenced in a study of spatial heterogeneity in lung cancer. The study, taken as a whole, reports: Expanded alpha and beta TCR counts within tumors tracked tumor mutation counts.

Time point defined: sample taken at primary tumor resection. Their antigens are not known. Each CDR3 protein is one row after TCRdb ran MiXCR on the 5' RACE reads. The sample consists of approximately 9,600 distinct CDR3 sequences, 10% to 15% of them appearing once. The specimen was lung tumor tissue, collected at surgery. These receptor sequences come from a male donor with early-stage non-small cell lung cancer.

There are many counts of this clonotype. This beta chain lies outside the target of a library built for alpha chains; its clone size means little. The DNA for the CDR3 is TGTGCCAGCAGCTTAGTGCAAGAGACCCAGTACTTC. This encodes CASSLVQETQYF. The V call is TRBV7-9, the J call TRBJ2-5; no firm D call. Germline CDR1 reads SEHNR; CDR2 reads FQNEAQ (reference sequence). The CDR3 is 12 residues long. The V gene lost 1 base and the J gene lost 2 bases, with 2 bases spanning the gap.

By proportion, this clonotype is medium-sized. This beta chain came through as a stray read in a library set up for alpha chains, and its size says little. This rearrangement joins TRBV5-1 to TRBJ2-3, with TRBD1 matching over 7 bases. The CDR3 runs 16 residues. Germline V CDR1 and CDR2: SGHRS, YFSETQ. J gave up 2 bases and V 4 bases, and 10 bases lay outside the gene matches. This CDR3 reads CASSGQVWIHTDTQYF. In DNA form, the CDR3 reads TGCGCCAGCAGCGGACAGGTCTGGATACACACAGATACGCAGTATTTT.

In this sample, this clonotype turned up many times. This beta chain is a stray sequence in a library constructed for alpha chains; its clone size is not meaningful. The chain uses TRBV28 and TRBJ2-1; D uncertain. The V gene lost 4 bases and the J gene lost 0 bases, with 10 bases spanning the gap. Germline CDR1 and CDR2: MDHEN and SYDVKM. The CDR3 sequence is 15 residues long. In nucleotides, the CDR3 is TGTGCCAGCAGTTGGGAATCGAGCTCCTACAATGAGCAGTTCTTC. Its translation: CASSWESSSYNEQFF.

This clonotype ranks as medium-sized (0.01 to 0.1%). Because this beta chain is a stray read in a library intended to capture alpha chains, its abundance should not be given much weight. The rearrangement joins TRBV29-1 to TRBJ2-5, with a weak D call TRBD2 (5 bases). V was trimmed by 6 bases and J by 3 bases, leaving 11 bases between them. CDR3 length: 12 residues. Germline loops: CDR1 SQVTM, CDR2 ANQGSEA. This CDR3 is CSVRTGKETQYF. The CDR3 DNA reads TGCAGCGTGAGGACGGGAAAAGAGACCCAGTACTTC.

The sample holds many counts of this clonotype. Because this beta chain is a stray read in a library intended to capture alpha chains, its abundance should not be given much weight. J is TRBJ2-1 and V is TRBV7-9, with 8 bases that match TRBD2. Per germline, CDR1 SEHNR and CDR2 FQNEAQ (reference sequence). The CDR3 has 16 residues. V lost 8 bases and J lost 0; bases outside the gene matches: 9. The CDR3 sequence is CASQPSGQGSYNEQFF. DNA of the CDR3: TGTGCCAGCCAGCCTAGCGGGCAGGGCTCCTACAATGAGCAGTTCTTC.

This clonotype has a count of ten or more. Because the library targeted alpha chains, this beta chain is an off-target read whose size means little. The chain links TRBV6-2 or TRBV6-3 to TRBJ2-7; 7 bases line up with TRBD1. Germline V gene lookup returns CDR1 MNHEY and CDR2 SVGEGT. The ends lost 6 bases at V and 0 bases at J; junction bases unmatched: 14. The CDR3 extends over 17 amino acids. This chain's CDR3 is CASSPEPGTVFSYEQYF. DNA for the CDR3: TGTGCCAGCAGCCCCGAACCCGGGACAGTTTTCTCCTACGAGCAGTACTTC.

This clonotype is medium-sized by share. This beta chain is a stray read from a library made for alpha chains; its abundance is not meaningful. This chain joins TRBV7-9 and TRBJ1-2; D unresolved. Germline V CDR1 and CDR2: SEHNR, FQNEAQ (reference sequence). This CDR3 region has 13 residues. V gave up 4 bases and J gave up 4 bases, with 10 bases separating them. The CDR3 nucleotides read TGTGCCAGCAGCTACGAGGCCCGCTATGGCTACACCTTC. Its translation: CASSYEARYGYTF.

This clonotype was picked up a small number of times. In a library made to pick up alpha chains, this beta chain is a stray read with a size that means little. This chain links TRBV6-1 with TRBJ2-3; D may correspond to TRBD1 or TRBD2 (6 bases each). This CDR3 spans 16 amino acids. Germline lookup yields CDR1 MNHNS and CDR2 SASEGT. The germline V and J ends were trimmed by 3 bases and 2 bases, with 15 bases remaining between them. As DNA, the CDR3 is TGTGCCAGCAGTGAGGGGGCTAGCGTATCCACAGATACGCAGTATTTT. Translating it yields CASSEGASVSTDTQYF.